The rows below give T cell receptor beta chains drawn from one sample of a study of response to subunit inactivated influenza vaccine. From the RT-PCR reads, TCRdb called clonotypes with MiXCR, one entry per CDR3 protein. The repertoire includes around 760,000 distinct CDR3 sequences, roughly 13% of them detected once, and around 7% sits in the top ten. The sample here was PBMCs from blood, taken about 14 days before vaccination. These receptors came from a man aged 50-59 years who received an inactivated influenza vaccine. CDR3s include the opening cysteine and the closing phenylalanine or tryptophan. The D gene is left open where the match is weak. The size of a clone is reported for some rows only, either as once, few or many, or as a class for expanded clones.

v_gene: TRBV7-9; j_gene: TRBJ1-2; abundance: few; d_gene: TRBD1; CDR3nt: TGTGCCAGCACTGGGGGGACAGCGGCTCACTATGGCTACACCTTC; CDR3aa: CASTGGTAAHYGYTF
v_gene: TRBV3-1; j_gene: TRBJ2-7; abundance: few; d_gene: .; CDR3nt: TGTGCCAGCAGCCAAGATAGTGGGGTCGAGCAGTACTTC; CDR3aa: CASSQDSGVEQYF
v_gene: TRBV5-5; j_gene: TRBJ2-3; abundance: .; d_gene: .; CDR3nt: TGTGCCAGCAGCCTTCTGGGGGGAGTCGGGACAGATACGCAGTATTTT; CDR3aa: CASSLLGGVGTDTQYF
v_gene: TRBV6-1; j_gene: TRBJ2-7; abundance: few; d_gene: .; CDR3nt: TGTGCCAGCAGACCCGATCCGGGACTCAACTACGAGCAGTACTTC; CDR3aa: CASRPDPGLNYEQYF
v_gene: TRBV3-1; j_gene: TRBJ2-7; abundance: .; d_gene: .; CDR3nt: TGTGCCAGCAGCCAAGAGGCGAGAGTCTCCTACGAGCAGTACTTC; CDR3aa: CASSQEARVSYEQYF
v_gene: TRBV30; j_gene: TRBJ2-7; abundance: few; d_gene: .; CDR3nt: TGTGCCTGGAGTCCCCTAGGACACGAGCAGTACTTC; CDR3aa: CAWSPLGHEQYF
v_gene: TRBV6-5; j_gene: TRBJ2-7; abundance: few; d_gene: TRBD1; CDR3nt: TGTGCCAGCAGGTTAACCGGGACAGCTTACGAGCAGTACTTC; CDR3aa: CASRLTGTAYEQYF
v_gene: TRBV24-1; j_gene: TRBJ2-5; abundance: .; d_gene: TRBD1; CDR3nt: TGTGCCACCAGTGACCCAAGGACAGGCGGCGAGACCCAGTACTTC; CDR3aa: CATSDPRTGGETQYF
v_gene: TRBV20-1; j_gene: TRBJ2-2; abundance: many; d_gene: .; CDR3nt: TGCAGTGCTGTAGGGGGTCGCGCGAACACCGGGGAGCTGTTTTTT; CDR3aa: CSAVGGRANTGELFF
v_gene: TRBV6-2/TRBV6-3; j_gene: TRBJ2-3; abundance: .; d_gene: TRBD2; CDR3nt: TGTGCCAGCAGCCTAGGGGTGGGGAGGGCAGATACGCAGTATTTT; CDR3aa: CASSLGVGRADTQYF
v_gene: TRBV2; j_gene: TRBJ1-4; abundance: few; d_gene: .; CDR3nt: TGTGCCAGCAGCACCAAGAGGACGGCTAATGAAAAACTGTTTTTT; CDR3aa: CASSTKRTANEKLFF
v_gene: TRBV5-1; j_gene: TRBJ2-1; abundance: .; d_gene: .; CDR3nt: TGCGCCAGCAACCCCGGGGGAAGCTCCTACAATGAGCAGTTCTTC; CDR3aa: CASNPGGSSYNEQFF
v_gene: TRBV4-3; j_gene: TRBJ2-1; abundance: .; d_gene: .; CDR3nt: TGCGCCAGCAGCCCAGCAAGGGGGGGGGACAATGAGCAGTTCTTC; CDR3aa: CASSPARGGDNEQFF
v_gene: TRBV4-2; j_gene: TRBJ2-1; abundance: many; d_gene: TRBD1; CDR3nt: TGTGCCAGCAGCGACCGGGACAGGGGTTGGGAGCAGTTCTTC; CDR3aa: CASSDRDRGWEQFF
v_gene: TRBV27; j_gene: TRBJ2-7; abundance: .; d_gene: .; CDR3nt: TGTGCCAGCAGGACAGTCCCACAGGGAACTTACGAGCAGTACTTC; CDR3aa: CASRTVPQGTYEQYF
v_gene: TRBV9; j_gene: TRBJ2-3; abundance: few; d_gene: TRBD2; CDR3nt: TGTGCCAGCAGCGTAGCTACGCGGGGGGTTGGGGATACGCAGTATTTT; CDR3aa: CASSVATRGVGDTQYF
v_gene: TRBV29-1; j_gene: TRBJ2-1; abundance: few; d_gene: TRBD2; CDR3nt: TGCAGCGTTGGGCGGGGGACCTCCTACAATGAGCAGTTCTTC; CDR3aa: CSVGRGTSYNEQFF
v_gene: TRBV28; j_gene: TRBJ2-7; abundance: .; d_gene: TRBD2; CDR3nt: TGTGCCAGCAGTTACGGGGAGGGATTCGAGCAGTACTTC; CDR3aa: CASSYGEGFEQYF
v_gene: TRBV28; j_gene: TRBJ2-3; abundance: .; d_gene: TRBD2; CDR3nt: TGTGCCAGCAGTTTTTCTAGCGGGTCTTCCTCTAGCACAGATACGCAGTATTTT; CDR3aa: CASSFSSGSSSSTDTQYF
v_gene: TRBV6-5; j_gene: TRBJ2-7; abundance: many; d_gene: .; CDR3nt: TGTGCCAGCAGTTACCGGGGCGGCGAGCAGTACTTC; CDR3aa: CASSYRGGEQYF
v_gene: TRBV2; j_gene: TRBJ2-1; abundance: .; d_gene: TRBD2; CDR3nt: TGTGCCAGCAGCCGACGCTTCATCGGAGCGGGGCCTTGGAATGAGCAGTTCTTC; CDR3aa: CASSRRFIGAGPWNEQFF
v_gene: TRBV12-3/TRBV12-4; j_gene: TRBJ1-1; abundance: .; d_gene: .; CDR3nt: TGTGCCAGCAGTTTATCGTCGGAGAATGAAGCTTTCTTT; CDR3aa: CASSLSSENEAFF
v_gene: TRBV11-3; j_gene: TRBJ2-5; abundance: .; d_gene: .; CDR3nt: TGTGCCAGCAGCCCCCGCTGGGGGCCTCAAGAGACCCAGTACTTC; CDR3aa: CASSPRWGPQETQYF
v_gene: TRBV7-7; j_gene: TRBJ2-1; abundance: .; d_gene: TRBD2; CDR3nt: TGTGCCAGCAGCTTAGGTCTTGAGGGAGGGGATGAGCAGTTCTTC; CDR3aa: CASSLGLEGGDEQFF
v_gene: TRBV25-1; j_gene: TRBJ2-5; abundance: few; d_gene: TRBD2; CDR3nt: TGTGCCAGCAGTGGCCTGGGACTAGCGTACCAAGAGACCCAGTACTTC; CDR3aa: CASSGLGLAYQETQYF
v_gene: TRBV2; j_gene: TRBJ2-3; abundance: .; d_gene: .; CDR3nt: TGTGCCAGCAGTTTATTCGGTCCACAGGGGGGGTTAGCAGATACGCAGTATTTT; CDR3aa: CASSLFGPQGGLADTQYF
v_gene: TRBV20-1; j_gene: TRBJ2-2; abundance: few; d_gene: TRBD2; CDR3nt: TGCAGTGCTACGCCGTTTGGGCGGGAGTCCACCGGGGAGCTGTTTTTT; CDR3aa: CSATPFGRESTGELFF
v_gene: TRBV7-9; j_gene: TRBJ2-2; abundance: .; d_gene: .; CDR3nt: TGTGCCAGCAGCTTTCAGGGCGATGAGCTGTTTTTT; CDR3aa: CASSFQGDELFF
v_gene: TRBV11-1; j_gene: TRBJ2-6; abundance: few; d_gene: .; CDR3nt: TGTGCCAGCAGCTTTACCCGCACCCGTTATTCTGGGGCCAACGTCCTGACTTTC; CDR3aa: CASSFTRTRYSGANVLTF
v_gene: TRBV12-3/TRBV12-4; j_gene: TRBJ2-5; abundance: few; d_gene: .; CDR3nt: TGTGCCAGCAGTTTGGGTGGCAGGGGGGGTCAAGAGACCCAGTACTTC; CDR3aa: CASSLGGRGGQETQYF
v_gene: TRBV6-2/TRBV6-3; j_gene: TRBJ2-7; abundance: .; d_gene: .; CDR3nt: TGTGCCAGCCATGAGAGGAGGGGCATCTACGAGCAGTACTTC; CDR3aa: CASHERRGIYEQYF
v_gene: TRBV20-1; j_gene: TRBJ1-5; abundance: few; d_gene: .; CDR3nt: TGCAGTGCTACACAGGGAAATAGCAATCAGCCCCAGCATTTT; CDR3aa: CSATQGNSNQPQHF
v_gene: TRBV14; j_gene: TRBJ2-4; abundance: many; d_gene: .; CDR3nt: TGTGCCAGCAGCCAAGATTCGGGGACCATTCAGTACTTC; CDR3aa: CASSQDSGTIQYF
v_gene: TRBV5-1; j_gene: TRBJ2-7; abundance: few; d_gene: TRBD2; CDR3nt: TGCGCCAGCACCCCAGGGACTAGCGGTTACTCCTACGAGCAGTACTTC; CDR3aa: CASTPGTSGYSYEQYF
v_gene: TRBV20-1; j_gene: TRBJ2-3; abundance: .; d_gene: .; CDR3nt: TGCAGTGCTCATGGATCGCTATCTAGCACAGATACGCAGTATTTT; CDR3aa: CSAHGSLSSTDTQYF
v_gene: TRBV29-1; j_gene: TRBJ2-7; abundance: .; d_gene: .; CDR3nt: TGCAGCGGGAGGGACAGCTCCTCCTACGAGCAGTACTTC; CDR3aa: CSGRDSSSYEQYF
v_gene: TRBV20-1; j_gene: TRBJ2-7; abundance: .; d_gene: TRBD2; CDR3nt: TGCAGTGCTAGACGGAGGGAGGGCCCCTGGGAGCAGTACTTC; CDR3aa: CSARRREGPWEQYF
v_gene: TRBV29-1; j_gene: TRBJ2-1; abundance: few; d_gene: .; CDR3nt: TGCAGCGTTATTCAAATCTCCTACAATGAGCAGTTCTTC; CDR3aa: CSVIQISYNEQFF
v_gene: TRBV29-1; j_gene: TRBJ2-5; abundance: few; d_gene: .; CDR3nt: TGCAGCGTGCAGGGGGGACGAGCCCAGTACTTC; CDR3aa: CSVQGGRAQYF
v_gene: TRBV29-1; j_gene: TRBJ1-1; abundance: .; d_gene: .; CDR3nt: TGCAGCGTTGCACGGGGGTTGTTTGGCACTGAAGCTTTCTTT; CDR3aa: CSVARGLFGTEAFF
v_gene: TRBV18; j_gene: TRBJ2-3; abundance: many; d_gene: TRBD2; CDR3nt: TGTGCCAGCTCACCCCGGCGGGAGGCCCCCACAGATACGCAGTATTTT; CDR3aa: CASSPRREAPTDTQYF
v_gene: TRBV20-1; j_gene: TRBJ2-7; abundance: few; d_gene: .; CDR3nt: TGCAGTGCTAGAGATCCTGGAGATCCGTACGAGCAGTACTTC; CDR3aa: CSARDPGDPYEQYF
v_gene: TRBV11-2; j_gene: TRBJ2-3; abundance: many; d_gene: TRBD1; CDR3nt: TGTGCCAGCAGCCAGGGACAGTACTACACAGATACGCAGTATTTT; CDR3aa: CASSQGQYYTDTQYF
v_gene: TRBV20-1; j_gene: TRBJ2-7; abundance: .; d_gene: TRBD2; CDR3nt: TGCAGTGCTAGCGGGGGGAACTACGAGCAGTACTTC; CDR3aa: CSASGGNYEQYF
v_gene: TRBV3-1; j_gene: TRBJ2-7; abundance: few; d_gene: TRBD1; CDR3nt: TGTGCCAGCAGCCAAGGGCTAACAGGGGGGTTCTCCTACGAGCAGTACTTC; CDR3aa: CASSQGLTGGFSYEQYF
v_gene: TRBV12-3/TRBV12-4; j_gene: TRBJ1-4; abundance: .; d_gene: .; CDR3nt: TGTGCCAGCACAGAACATTGGAACAGACTGTTTTTT; CDR3aa: CASTEHWNRLFF
v_gene: TRBV29-1; j_gene: TRBJ2-3; abundance: .; d_gene: .; CDR3nt: TGCAGCATGTGTCAGACTAGCACAGATACGCAGTATTTT; CDR3aa: CSMCQTSTDTQYF
v_gene: TRBV7-2; j_gene: TRBJ2-5; abundance: few; d_gene: .; CDR3nt: TGTGCCAGCAGCGGACTCTTTTCCCCATCACAAGAGACCCAGTACTTC; CDR3aa: CASSGLFSPSQETQYF
v_gene: TRBV12-3/TRBV12-4; j_gene: TRBJ2-6; abundance: once; d_gene: TRBD1; CDR3nt: TGTGCCCGCAGTTCCTGGTTGGGACAGGGGGCTAAAGGGGCCAACGTCCTGACTTTC; CDR3aa: CARSSWLGQGAKGANVLTF
v_gene: TRBV12-3/TRBV12-4; j_gene: TRBJ2-7; abundance: many; d_gene: .; CDR3nt: TGTGCCAGCAGGGGTACACACGAGCAGTACTTC; CDR3aa: CASRGTHEQYF
v_gene: TRBV19; j_gene: TRBJ1-1; abundance: few; d_gene: TRBD1; CDR3nt: TGTGCCAGTAGAACAGGGGTTAGGGGCACTGAAGCTTTCTTT; CDR3aa: CASRTGVRGTEAFF
v_gene: TRBV20-1; j_gene: TRBJ2-5; abundance: once; d_gene: .; CDR3nt: TGCAGTGCTCGCCCCCCAATACGCACCCCTAAGACCCAGTACTTC; CDR3aa: CSARPPIRTPKTQYF